The present TCR beta chain was sequenced within a study of cytomegalovirus exposure and HLA in healthy donors. Study findings and constraints: There were under 200 TCR beta chains listed as cytomegalovirus-associated.

Unrecorded immune exposure was likely among donors, who were nominally healthy when sampled. On this clone itself: The antigen is unknown.

The CDR3 is made up of 13 amino acids. The J segment lost 10 bases and the V segment lost 4 bases, leaving 9 bases of the junction unmatched. Germline CDR1 and CDR2: MNHNS and SASEGT. With 60 Vbeta and 13 Jbeta primers, the PCR was carried out. Some clones are missing from TCRdb's copy, which holds only in-frame ones; the method was immunoSEQ multiplex PCR. Its clone listing holds fewer than 150,000 clones. The genes are TRBV6-1 and TRBJ1-1; the match to TRBD1 covers 7 bases. Sequences were obtained from PBMCs. This receptor was taken from an older woman in good health and CMV-seronegative. CDR3 amino acids: CASSGDRAHSAFF. The CDR3 bases are TGTGCCAGCAGTGGTGACAGGGCCCATTCAGCTTTCTTT.